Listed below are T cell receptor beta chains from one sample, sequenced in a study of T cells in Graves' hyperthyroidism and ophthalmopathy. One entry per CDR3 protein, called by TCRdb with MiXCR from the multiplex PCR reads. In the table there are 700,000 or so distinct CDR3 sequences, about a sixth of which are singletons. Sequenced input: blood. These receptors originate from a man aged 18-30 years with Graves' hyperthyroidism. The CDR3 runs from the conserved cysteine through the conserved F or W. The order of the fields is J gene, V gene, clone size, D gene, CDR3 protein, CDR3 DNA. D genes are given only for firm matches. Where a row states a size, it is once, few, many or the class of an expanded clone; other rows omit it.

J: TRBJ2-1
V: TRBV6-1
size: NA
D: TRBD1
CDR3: CASKKRTGDNEQFF
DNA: TGTGCCAGCAAGAAGAGGACAGGTGACAATGAGCAGTTCTTC

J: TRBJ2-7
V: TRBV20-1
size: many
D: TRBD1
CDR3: CSANPGQGNEQYF
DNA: TGCAGTGCTAATCCGGGACAGGGAAACGAGCAGTACTTC

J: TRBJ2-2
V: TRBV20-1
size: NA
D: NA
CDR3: CSARGSNTGELFF
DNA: TGCAGTGCTAGGGGCTCTAACACCGGGGAGCTGTTTTTT

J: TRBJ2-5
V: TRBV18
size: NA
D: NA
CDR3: CASSPPTAQETQYF
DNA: TGTGCCAGCTCACCACCGACCGCCCAAGAGACCCAGTACTTC

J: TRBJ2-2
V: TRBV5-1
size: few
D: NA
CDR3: CASSLGMSTGELFF
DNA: TGCGCCAGCAGCTTGGGGATGAGCACCGGGGAGCTGTTTTTT

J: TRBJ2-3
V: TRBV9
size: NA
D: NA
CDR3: CASSVMGSDTQYF
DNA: TGTGCCAGCAGCGTAATGGGGTCAGATACGCAGTATTTT

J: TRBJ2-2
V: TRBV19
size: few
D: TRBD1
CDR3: CASSLGTVRTGELFF
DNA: TGTGCCAGTAGTTTAGGGACAGTTCGGACCGGGGAGCTGTTTTTT

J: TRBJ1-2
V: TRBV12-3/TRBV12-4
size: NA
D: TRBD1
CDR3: CASSLPGTGGYTF
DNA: TGTGCCAGCAGTCTTCCCGGGACAGGGGGCTACACCTTC

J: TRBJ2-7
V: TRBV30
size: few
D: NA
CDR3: CAWQGVPYEQYF
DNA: TGTGCCTGGCAAGGTGTCCCCTACGAGCAGTACTTC

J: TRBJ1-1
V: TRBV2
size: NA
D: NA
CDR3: CASSESSSGSTEAFF
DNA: TGTGCCAGCAGTGAGTCCTCCTCAGGGAGCACTGAAGCTTTCTTT

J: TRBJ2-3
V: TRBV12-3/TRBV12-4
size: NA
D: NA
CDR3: CASTGDAGRPDTQYF
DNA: TGTGCCAGCACCGGAGACGCGGGGCGCCCAGATACGCAGTATTTT

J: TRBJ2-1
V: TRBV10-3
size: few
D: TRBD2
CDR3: CAISERLAGGLNEQFF
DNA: TGTGCCATCAGTGAGCGACTAGCGGGAGGGCTCAATGAGCAGTTCTTC

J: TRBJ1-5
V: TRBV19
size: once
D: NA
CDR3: CASSMGIFRKGSNQPQHF
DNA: TGTGCCAGTAGTATGGGCATCTTCCGAAAGGGGAGCAATCAGCCCCAGCATTTT

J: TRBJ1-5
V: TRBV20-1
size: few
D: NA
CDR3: CSATDGAGDQPQHF
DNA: TGCAGTGCTACGGACGGGGCTGGCGATCAGCCCCAGCATTTT

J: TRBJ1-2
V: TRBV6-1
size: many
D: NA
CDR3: CASSERDNYGYTF
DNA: TGTGCCAGCAGTGAAAGAGACAACTATGGCTACACCTTC

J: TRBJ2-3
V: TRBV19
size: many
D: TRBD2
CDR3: CASSILRGGTDTQYF
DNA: TGTGCCAGTAGTATCTTGCGGGGGGGTACAGATACGCAGTATTTT

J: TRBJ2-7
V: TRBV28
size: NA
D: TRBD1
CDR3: CASSGTGPEQYF
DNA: TGTGCCAGCAGCGGGACAGGGCCCGAGCAGTACTTC

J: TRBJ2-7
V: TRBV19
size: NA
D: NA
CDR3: CASRVELAYEQYF
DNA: TGTGCCAGTAGGGTCGAGTTGGCCTACGAGCAGTACTTC

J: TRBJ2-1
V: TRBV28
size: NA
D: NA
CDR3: CASSLTDDEQFF
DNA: TGTGCCAGCAGTCTGACAGACGATGAGCAGTTCTTC

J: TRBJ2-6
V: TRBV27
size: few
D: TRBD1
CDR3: CASSLTGAGGANVLTF
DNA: TGTGCCAGCAGTCTAACAGGGGCGGGTGGGGCCAACGTCCTGACTTTC

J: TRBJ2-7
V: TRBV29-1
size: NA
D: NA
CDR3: CSVEEKETDEQYF
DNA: TGCAGCGTTGAAGAGAAGGAGACCGACGAGCAGTACTTC

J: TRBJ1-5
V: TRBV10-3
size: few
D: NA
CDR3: CAISGQRGSSNQPQHF
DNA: TGTGCCATCAGTGGGCAGCGGGGTTCTAGCAATCAGCCCCAGCATTTT

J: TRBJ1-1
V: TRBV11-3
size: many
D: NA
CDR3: CASSLDSGEAFF
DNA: TGTGCCAGCAGCTTAGACTCAGGCGAAGCTTTCTTT

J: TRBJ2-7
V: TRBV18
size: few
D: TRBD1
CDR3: CASSLTGGQGTDEQYF
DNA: TGTGCCAGCTCATTAACGGGGGGACAGGGTACCGACGAGCAGTACTTC

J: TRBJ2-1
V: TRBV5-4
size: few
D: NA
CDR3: CASSLGQLSSYNEQFF
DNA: TGTGCCAGCAGCTTAGGACAGCTGAGCTCCTACAATGAGCAGTTCTTC

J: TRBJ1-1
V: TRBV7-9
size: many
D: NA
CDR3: CASSLSEAFF
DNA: TGTGCCAGCAGCTTATCTGAAGCTTTCTTT

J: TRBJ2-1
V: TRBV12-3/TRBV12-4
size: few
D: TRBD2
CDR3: CASTWGLADNEQFF
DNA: TGTGCCAGCACCTGGGGACTAGCGGACAATGAGCAGTTCTTC

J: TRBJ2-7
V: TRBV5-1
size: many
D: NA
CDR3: CASSWGPSSYEQYF
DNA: TGCGCCAGCAGTTGGGGGCCCAGCTCCTACGAGCAGTACTTC

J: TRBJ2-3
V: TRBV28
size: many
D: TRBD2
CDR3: CASSHSGRASDTQYF
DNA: TGTGCCAGCAGTCATAGCGGGAGGGCCTCAGATACGCAGTATTTT

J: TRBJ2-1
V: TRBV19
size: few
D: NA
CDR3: CASSIWAGSHNEQFF
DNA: TGTGCCAGTAGTATCTGGGCGGGAAGTCACAATGAGCAGTTCTTC

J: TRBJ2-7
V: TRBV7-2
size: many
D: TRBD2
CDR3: CASSLKRGPYEQYF
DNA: TGTGCCAGCAGCTTAAAGCGGGGGCCCTACGAGCAGTACTTC

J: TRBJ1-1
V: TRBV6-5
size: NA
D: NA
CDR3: CASSYSGRATEAFF
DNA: TGTGCCAGCAGTTACTCGGGGAGAGCCACTGAAGCTTTCTTT

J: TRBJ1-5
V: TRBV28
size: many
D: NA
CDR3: CASSIQAWGQPQHF
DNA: TGTGCCAGCAGCATCCAGGCGTGGGGTCAGCCCCAGCATTTT

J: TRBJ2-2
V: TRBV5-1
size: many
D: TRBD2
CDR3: CASSPIGRAFTGELFF
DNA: TGCGCCAGCAGCCCGATTGGGAGGGCCTTTACCGGGGAGCTGTTTTTT

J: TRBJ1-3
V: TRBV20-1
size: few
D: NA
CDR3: CSAYDGSSGNTIYF
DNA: TGCAGTGCCTATGACGGAAGCTCTGGAAACACCATATATTTT

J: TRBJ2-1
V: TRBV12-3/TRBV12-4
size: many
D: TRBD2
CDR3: CASSPVGLAAFNEQFF
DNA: TGTGCCAGCAGCCCCGTAGGACTAGCGGCCTTTAATGAGCAGTTCTTC

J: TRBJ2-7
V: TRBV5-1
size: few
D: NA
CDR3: CASSVRGAGLYEQYF
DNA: TGCGCCAGCAGCGTTCGTGGAGCGGGCCTCTACGAGCAGTACTTC

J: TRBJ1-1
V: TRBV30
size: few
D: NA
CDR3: CAWRGLTEAFF
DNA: TGTGCCTGGAGGGGGCTCACTGAAGCTTTCTTT

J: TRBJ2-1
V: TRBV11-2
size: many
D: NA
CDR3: CASSFLAGSDNEQFF
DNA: TGTGCCAGCAGCTTTTTGGCGGGTAGTGACAATGAGCAGTTCTTC

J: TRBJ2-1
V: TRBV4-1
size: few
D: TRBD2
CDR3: CASSRLFSGNNEQFF
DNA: TGCGCCAGCAGCCGGTTATTTAGCGGGAACAATGAGCAGTTCTTC

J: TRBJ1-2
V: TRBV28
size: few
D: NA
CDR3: CASSLRQIYGYTF
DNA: TGTGCCAGCAGTTTACGGCAGATCTATGGCTACACCTTC

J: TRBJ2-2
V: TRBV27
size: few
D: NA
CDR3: CASSFPLGELFF
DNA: TGTGCCAGCAGTTTCCCCCTCGGGGAGCTGTTTTTT

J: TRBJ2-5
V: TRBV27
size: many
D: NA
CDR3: CASSPTVVSGETQYF
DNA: TGTGCCAGCAGCCCCACGGTGGTCTCGGGGGAGACCCAGTACTTC

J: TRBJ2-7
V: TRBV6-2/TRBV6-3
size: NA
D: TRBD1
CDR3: CASSYSITGDPYEQYF
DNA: TGTGCCAGCAGTTACTCGATAACAGGGGATCCCTACGAGCAGTACTTC

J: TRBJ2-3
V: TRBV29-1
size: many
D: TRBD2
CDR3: CSVESGTSGRPDTQYF
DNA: TGCAGCGTTGAATCGGGGACTAGCGGGAGGCCAGATACGCAGTATTTT

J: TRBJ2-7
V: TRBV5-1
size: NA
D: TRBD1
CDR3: CASSPGQGSIYEQYF
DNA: TGCGCCAGCAGCCCGGGACAGGGATCTATTTACGAGCAGTACTTC

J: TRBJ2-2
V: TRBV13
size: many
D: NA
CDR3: CASSLELDTGELFF
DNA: TGTGCCAGCAGCTTAGAGCTGGACACCGGGGAGCTGTTTTTT

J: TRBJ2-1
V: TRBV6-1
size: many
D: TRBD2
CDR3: CASTSGLANEQFF
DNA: TGTGCCAGCACCTCGGGACTAGCCAATGAGCAGTTCTTC

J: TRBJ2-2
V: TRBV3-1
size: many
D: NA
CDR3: CASSQETGELFF
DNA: TGTGCCAGCAGCCAGGAAACCGGGGAGCTGTTTTTT

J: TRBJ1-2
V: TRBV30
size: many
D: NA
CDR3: CAWNGGILNGYTF
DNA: TGTGCCTGGAACGGCGGAATACTTAATGGCTACACCTTC

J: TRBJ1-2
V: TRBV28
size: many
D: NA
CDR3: CASSLSRLPNYGYTF
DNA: TGTGCCAGCAGTTTAAGCAGGCTCCCTAACTATGGCTACACCTTC

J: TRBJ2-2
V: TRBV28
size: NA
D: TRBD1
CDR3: CASSLWGQGGSGELFF
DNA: TGTGCCAGCAGTTTATGGGGACAGGGAGGGTCCGGGGAGCTGTTTTTT

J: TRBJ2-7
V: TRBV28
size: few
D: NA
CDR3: CASSLIRAHEQYF
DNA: TGTGCCAGCAGTTTAATCAGGGCCCACGAGCAGTACTTC

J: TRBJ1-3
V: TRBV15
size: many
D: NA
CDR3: CATSREPDPGNTIYF
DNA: TGTGCCACCAGCAGAGAGCCGGATCCTGGAAACACCATATATTTT

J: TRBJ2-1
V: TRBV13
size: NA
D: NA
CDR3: CASSFVETNSYNEQFF
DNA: TGTGCCAGCAGCTTCGTGGAGACCAACTCCTACAATGAGCAGTTCTTC

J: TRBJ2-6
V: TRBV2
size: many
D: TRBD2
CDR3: CASRYLAGASGANVLTF
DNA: TGTGCCAGCAGGTACCTAGCGGGAGCTAGCGGGGCCAACGTCCTGACTTTC

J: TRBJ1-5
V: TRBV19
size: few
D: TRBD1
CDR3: CATTDRAPGGGNSNQPQHF
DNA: TGTGCCACCACTGACAGGGCCCCCGGTGGGGGCAATAGCAATCAGCCCCAGCATTTT

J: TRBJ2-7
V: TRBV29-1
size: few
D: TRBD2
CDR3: CSVGLAVEQYF
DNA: TGCAGCGTGGGACTAGCCGTCGAGCAGTACTTC

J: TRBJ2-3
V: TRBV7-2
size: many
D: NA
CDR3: CASSFWGVRTDTQYF
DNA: TGTGCCAGCAGCTTCTGGGGGGTCAGGACAGATACGCAGTATTTT

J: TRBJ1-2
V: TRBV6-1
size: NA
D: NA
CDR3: CASRVYGPTGYGYTF
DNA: TGTGCCAGCAGAGTCTACGGACCGACTGGATATGGCTACACCTTC